A single T cell receptor beta chain is shown here with its context. Its specificity is not known. The repertoire was sequenced with immunoSEQ multiplex PCR; TCRdb's copy has only in-frame clones and lacks some. The table shows 340,000 or so clones, with nearly 95% occurring only once. This entry comes from a study of brain T cells in children with intractable seizures. Findings of the study overall: Patients' HCMV serostatus was unknown; virus specificity rests on CDR3 similarity alone. Absence of clones before surgery may stem from lower sequencing depth.

The V end lost 5 bases, the J end lost 8 bases, and 19 bases lay between the germline ends. The length of the CDR3 is 15 residues. Germline V gives CDR1 MGHRA, CDR2 YSYEKL. Time point defined: blood from clinic visit 5 months post-surgery; TSC patient then seizure free. Surgery cases with the highest brain T cell transcript signatures were chosen for sequencing. Pre-surgery treatment included at least one anti-epileptic drug. Sequences were derived from peripheral blood, sampled 4 to 5 months after surgery. This TCR was recovered from a boy under three years old with tuberous sclerosis and intractable seizures. The J gene is TRBJ2-1, the V gene TRBV4-1, with D perhaps matching TRBD2 (7 bases). In DNA, the CDR3 is TGCGCCAGCAGCAAAGGGGGGGGCCTTCAACATGAGCAGTTCTTC. Translation gives CASSKGGGLQHEQFF.